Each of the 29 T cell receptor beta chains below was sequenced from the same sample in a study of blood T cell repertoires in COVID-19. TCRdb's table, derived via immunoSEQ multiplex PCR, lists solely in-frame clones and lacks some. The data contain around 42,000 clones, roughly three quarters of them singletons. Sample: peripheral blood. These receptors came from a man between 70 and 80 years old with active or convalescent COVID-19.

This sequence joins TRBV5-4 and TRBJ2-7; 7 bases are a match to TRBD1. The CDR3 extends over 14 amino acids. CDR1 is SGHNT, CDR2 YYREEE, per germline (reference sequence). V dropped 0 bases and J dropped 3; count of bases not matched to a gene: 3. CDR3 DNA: TGTGCCAGCAGCTTGGGACAGGGCGGCTACGAGCAGTACTTC. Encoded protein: CASSLGQGGYEQYF.

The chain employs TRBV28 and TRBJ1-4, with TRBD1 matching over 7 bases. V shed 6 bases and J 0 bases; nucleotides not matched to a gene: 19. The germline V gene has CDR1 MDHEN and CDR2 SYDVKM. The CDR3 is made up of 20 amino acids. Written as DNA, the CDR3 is TGTGCCAGCAGGTCCCGACAGGGCATAGGGTTTGGAGCAACTAATGAAAAACTGTTTTTT. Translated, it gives CASRSRQGIGFGATNEKLFF. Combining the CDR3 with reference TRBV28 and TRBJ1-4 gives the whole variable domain DVKVTQSSRYLVKRTGEKVFLECVQDMDHENMFWYRQDPGLGLRLIYFSYDVKMKEKGDIPEGYSVSREKKERFSLILESASTNQTSMYLCASRSRQGIGFGATNEKLFFGSGTQLSVL.

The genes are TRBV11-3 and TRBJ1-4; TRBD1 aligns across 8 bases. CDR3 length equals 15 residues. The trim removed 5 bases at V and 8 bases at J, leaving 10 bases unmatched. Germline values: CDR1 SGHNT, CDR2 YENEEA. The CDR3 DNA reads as TGTGCCAGCAGCCTTTACAGGGGGTCGGGGGAAAAACTGTTTTTT. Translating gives CASSLYRGSGEKLFF.

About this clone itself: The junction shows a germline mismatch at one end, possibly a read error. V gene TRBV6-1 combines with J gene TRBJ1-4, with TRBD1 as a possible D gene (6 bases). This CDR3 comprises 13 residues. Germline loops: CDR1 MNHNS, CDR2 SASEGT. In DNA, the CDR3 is TGTGCCAGCGGTGACAGGCTCAATCAAAAACTGTTTTTT. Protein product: CASGDRLNQKLFF.

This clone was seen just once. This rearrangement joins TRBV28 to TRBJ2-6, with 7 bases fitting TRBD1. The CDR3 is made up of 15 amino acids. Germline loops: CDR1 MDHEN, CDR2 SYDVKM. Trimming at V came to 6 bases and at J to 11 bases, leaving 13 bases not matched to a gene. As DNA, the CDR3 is TGTGCCAGCAGCGTAAGGACAGGACCCCTCGACGTCCTGACTTTC. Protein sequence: CASSVRTGPLDVLTF.

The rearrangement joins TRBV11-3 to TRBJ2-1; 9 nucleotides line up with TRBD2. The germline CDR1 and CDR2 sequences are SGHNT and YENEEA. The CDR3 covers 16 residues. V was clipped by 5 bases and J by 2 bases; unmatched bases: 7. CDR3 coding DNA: TGTGCCAGCAGCCCTAATAGCGGGGGAACCTACAATGAGCAGTTCTTC. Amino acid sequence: CASSPNSGGTYNEQFF.

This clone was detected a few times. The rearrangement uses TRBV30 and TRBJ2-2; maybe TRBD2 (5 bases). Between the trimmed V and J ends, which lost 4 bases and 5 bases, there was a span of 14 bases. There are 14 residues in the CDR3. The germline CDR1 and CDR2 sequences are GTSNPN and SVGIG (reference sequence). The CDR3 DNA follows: TGTGCCTGGACTTCGGGGATGGGGACCGGGGAGCTGTTTTTT. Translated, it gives CAWTSGMGTGELFF.

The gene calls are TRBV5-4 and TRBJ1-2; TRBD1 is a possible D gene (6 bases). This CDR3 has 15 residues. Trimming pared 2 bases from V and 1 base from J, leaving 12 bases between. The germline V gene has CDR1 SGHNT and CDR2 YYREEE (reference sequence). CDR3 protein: CASSFGDIGNYGYTF. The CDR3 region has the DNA TGTGCCAGCAGCTTCGGGGACATTGGTAACTATGGCTACACCTTC.

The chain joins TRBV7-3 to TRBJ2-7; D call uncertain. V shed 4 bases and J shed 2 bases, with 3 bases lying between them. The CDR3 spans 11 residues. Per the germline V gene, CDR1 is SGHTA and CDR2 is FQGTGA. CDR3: CASSSTYEQYF. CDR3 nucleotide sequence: TGTGCCAGCAGCTCAACCTACGAGCAGTACTTC.

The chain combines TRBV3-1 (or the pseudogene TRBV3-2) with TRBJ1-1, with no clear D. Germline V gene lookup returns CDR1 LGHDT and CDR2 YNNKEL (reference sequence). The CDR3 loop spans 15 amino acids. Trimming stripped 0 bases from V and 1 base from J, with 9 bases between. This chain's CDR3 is CASSQDTVRNTEAFF. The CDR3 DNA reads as TGTGCCAGCAGCCAAGATACAGTACGGAACACTGAAGCTTTCTTT.

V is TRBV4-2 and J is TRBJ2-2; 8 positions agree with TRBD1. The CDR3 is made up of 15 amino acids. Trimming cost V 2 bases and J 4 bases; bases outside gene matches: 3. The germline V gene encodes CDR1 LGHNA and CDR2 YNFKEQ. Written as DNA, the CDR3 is TGTGCCAGCAGCCAACAGGGGGCAGGCACCGGGGAGCTGTTTTTT. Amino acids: CASSQQGAGTGELFF.

CDR3 in DNA: TGTGCCAGCAGTTACGGGGGGAATGAGCAGTTCTTC. Protein product: CASSYGGNEQFF. The genes are TRBV28 and TRBJ2-1; TRBD2 matches at 7 bases. Per germline, CDR1 MDHEN and CDR2 SYDVKM. V gave up 4 bases and J gave up 7 bases; unmatched junction bases: 1. The CDR3 runs to 12 residues.

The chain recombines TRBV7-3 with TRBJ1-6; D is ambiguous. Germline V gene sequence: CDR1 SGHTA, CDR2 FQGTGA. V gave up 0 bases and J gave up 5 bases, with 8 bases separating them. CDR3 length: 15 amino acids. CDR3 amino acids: CASSLTLQDNSPLHF. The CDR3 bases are TGTGCCAGCAGCTTAACGTTACAAGATAATTCACCCCTCCACTTT.

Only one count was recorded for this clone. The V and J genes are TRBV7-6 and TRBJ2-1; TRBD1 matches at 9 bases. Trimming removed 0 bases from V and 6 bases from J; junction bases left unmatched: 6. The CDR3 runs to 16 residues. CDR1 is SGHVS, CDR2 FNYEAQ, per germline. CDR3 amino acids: CASSLAQGQGFNEQFF. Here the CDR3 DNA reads TGTGCCAGCAGCTTAGCCCAGGGACAGGGTTTCAATGAGCAGTTCTTC.

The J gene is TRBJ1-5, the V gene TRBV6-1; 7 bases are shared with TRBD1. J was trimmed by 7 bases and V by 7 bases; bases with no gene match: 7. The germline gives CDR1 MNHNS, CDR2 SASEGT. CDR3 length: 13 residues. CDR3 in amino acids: CASTQQGNQPQHF. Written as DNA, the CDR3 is TGTGCCAGCACCCAACAGGGGAACCAGCCCCAGCATTTT.

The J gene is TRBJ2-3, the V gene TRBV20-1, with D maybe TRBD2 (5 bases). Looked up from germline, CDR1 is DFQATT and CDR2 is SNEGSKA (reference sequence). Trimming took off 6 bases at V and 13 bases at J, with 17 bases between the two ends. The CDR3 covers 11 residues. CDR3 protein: CSAQAEPREYF. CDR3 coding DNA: TGCAGTGCCCAGGCGGAGCCGAGGGAGTATTTT.

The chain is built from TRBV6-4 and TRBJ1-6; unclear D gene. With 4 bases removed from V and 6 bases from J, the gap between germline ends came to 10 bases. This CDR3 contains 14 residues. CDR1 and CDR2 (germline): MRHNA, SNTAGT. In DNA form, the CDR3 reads TGTGCCAGCAGTGGGCCTCCTTCTAATTCACCCCTCCACTTT. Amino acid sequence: CASSGPPSNSPLHF.

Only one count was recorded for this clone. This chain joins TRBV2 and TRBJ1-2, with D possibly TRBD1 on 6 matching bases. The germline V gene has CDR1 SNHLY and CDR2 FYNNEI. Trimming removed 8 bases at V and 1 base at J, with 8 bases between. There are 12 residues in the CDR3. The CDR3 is CASRGGNYGYTF. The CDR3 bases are TGTGCCAGCCGAGGGGGTAACTATGGCTACACCTTC. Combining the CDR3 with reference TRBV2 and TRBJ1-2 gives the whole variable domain EPEVTQTPSHQVTQMGQEVILRCVPISNHLYFYWYRQILGQKVEFLVSFYNNEISEKSEIFDDQFSVERPDGSNFTLKIRSTKLEDSAMYFCASRGGNYGYTFGSGTRLTVV.

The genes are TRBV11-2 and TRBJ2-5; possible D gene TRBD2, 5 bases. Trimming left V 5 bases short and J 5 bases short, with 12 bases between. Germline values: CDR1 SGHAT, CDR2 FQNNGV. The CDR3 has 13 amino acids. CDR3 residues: CASSPNRGETQYF. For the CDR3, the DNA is TGTGCCAGCAGCCCAAATAGAGGGGAGACCCAGTACTTC.

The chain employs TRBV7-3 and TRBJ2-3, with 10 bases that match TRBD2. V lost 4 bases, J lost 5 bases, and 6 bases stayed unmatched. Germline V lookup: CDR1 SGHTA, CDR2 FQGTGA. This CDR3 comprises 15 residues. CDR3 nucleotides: TGTGCCAGCAGCTCTCTAGCGGGGGTAGGAGATACGCAGTATTTT. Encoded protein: CASSSLAGVGDTQYF.

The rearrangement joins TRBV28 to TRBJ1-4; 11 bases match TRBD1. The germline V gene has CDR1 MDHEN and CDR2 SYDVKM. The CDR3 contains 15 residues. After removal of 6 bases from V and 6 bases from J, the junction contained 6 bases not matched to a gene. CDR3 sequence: CASRLPGQGDEKLFF. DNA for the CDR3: TGTGCCAGCAGGTTACCGGGACAGGGGGATGAAAAACTGTTTTTT. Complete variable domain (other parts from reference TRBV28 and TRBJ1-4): DVKVTQSSRYLVKRTGEKVFLECVQDMDHENMFWYRQDPGLGLRLIYFSYDVKMKEKGDIPEGYSVSREKKERFSLILESASTNQTSMYLCASRLPGQGDEKLFFGSGTQLSVL.

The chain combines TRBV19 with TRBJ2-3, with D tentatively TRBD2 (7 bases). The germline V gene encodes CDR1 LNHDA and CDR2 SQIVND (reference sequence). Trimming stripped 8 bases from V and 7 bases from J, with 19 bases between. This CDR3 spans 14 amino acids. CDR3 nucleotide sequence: TGTGCCAGTTATGCGGGGGCCCAGGGACATACGCAGTATTTT. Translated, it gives CASYAGAQGHTQYF.

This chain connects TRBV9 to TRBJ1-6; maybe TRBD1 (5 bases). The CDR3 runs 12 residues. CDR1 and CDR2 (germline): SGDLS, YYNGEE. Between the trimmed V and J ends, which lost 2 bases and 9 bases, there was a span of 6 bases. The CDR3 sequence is CASSVQGSPLHF. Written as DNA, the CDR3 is TGTGCCAGCAGCGTCCAGGGTTCACCCCTCCACTTT.

In nucleotides, the CDR3 is TGTGCCAGTAGTCAACGGGAGAACACTGAAGCTTTCTTT. Translated, it gives CASSQRENTEAFF. V is TRBV19 and J is TRBJ1-1; D is ambiguous. The V gene lost 5 bases and the J gene lost 1 base, with 8 bases spanning the gap. This CDR3 spans 13 amino acids. Per germline, CDR1 LNHDA and CDR2 SQIVND (reference sequence).

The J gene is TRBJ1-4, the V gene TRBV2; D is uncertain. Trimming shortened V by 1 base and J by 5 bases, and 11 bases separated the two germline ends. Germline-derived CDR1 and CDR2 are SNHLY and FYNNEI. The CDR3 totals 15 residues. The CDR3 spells CASSEGRAENEKLFF. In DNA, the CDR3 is TGTGCCAGCAGTGAAGGGAGGGCAGAGAATGAAAAACTGTTTTTT.

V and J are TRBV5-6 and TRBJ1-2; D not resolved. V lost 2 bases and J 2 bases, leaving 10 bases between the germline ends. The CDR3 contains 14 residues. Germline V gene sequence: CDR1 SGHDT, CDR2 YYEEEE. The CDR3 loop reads CASSLTNANYGYTF. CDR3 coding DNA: TGTGCCAGCAGCTTAACAAACGCCAACTATGGCTACACCTTC.

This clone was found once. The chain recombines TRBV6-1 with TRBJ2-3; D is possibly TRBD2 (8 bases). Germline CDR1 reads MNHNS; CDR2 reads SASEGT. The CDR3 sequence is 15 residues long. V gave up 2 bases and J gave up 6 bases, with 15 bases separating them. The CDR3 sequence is CASSEPGLGGDTQYF. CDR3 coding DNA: TGTGCCAGCAGTGAACCGGGACTAGGGGGCGATACGCAGTATTTT.

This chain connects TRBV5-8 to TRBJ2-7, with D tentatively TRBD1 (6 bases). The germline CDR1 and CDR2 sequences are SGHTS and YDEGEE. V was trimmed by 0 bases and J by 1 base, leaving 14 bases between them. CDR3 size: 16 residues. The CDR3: CASSLGTTGGSYEQYF. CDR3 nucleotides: TGTGCCAGCAGCTTGGGGACGACAGGAGGTTCCTACGAGCAGTACTTC.

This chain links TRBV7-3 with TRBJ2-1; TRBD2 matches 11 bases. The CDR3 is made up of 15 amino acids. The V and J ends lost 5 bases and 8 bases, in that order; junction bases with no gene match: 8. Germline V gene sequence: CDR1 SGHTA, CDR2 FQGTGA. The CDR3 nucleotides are TGTGCCAGCAGCGCAAGACTAGCGGGGAACGATGAGCAGTTCTTC. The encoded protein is CASSARLAGNDEQFF.